The clone carrying this T cell receptor (beta chain) was seen ten or more times. The germline gives CDR1 KGHDR, CDR2 SFDVKD. V lost 9 bases to trimming and J lost 1 base, with 19 bases between them. The CDR3 covers 16 residues. The data were taken from a study of identical twins. MiXCR, run by TCRdb on the 5' RACE reads, gives a single entry per CDR3 protein. This table holds hundreds of thousands of distinct CDR3 sequences, 8.6% found once. The same data also contributed to another study, on yellow fever vaccine responses in identical twins.

The source is a woman between 18 and 29 years old in good health. V and J are TRBV24-1 and TRBJ2-3, with D possibly called TRBD1 or TRBD2 (6 bases each). Sequenced input: PBMCs. As DNA, the CDR3 is TGTGCCACCTCCGGAGGAGGGGGTCGGGGCACAGATACGCAGTATTTT. This gives the protein CATSGGGGRGTDTQYF.